The rows below give T cell receptor beta chains drawn from one sample of a study of OX40 agonist ivuxolimab in advanced cancers. The repertoire was sequenced with immunoSEQ multiplex PCR; TCRdb's copy has only in-frame clones and lacks some. The table records 50,000 to 85,000 clones, approximately 90% of them present only once. The sample consisted of CD4+ or CD8+ T cells sorted from blood, taken in a trial of the OX40 agonist ivuxolimab. The receptors here all came from an adult with an advanced solid tumor such as melanoma, head and neck, liver or kidney cancer. Each CDR3 is given with its conserved first and last residue. A D gene is named only where the DNA matches it firmly. A row's size may be missing; if present it is once, few, many or a size class.

v_gene	abundance	d_gene	j_gene	CDR3aa	CDR3nt
TRBV27	NA	TRBD2	TRBJ2-3	CASSLYSGGPTDTQYF	TGTGCCAGCAGTTTATATAGCGGGGGTCCCACAGATACGCAGTATTTT
TRBV14	NA	TRBD2	TRBJ2-1	CASSSLGAGYFNEQFF	TGTGCCAGCAGCTCCCTCGGAGCGGGATATTTCAATGAGCAGTTCTTC
TRBV18	NA	NA	TRBJ2-7	CASTRAGDREQYF	TGTGCCAGTACCCGGGCAGGGGACCGCGAGCAGTACTTC
TRBV7-9	NA	NA	TRBJ2-4	CASSLVGVQNIQYF	TGTGCCAGCAGCTTAGTCGGAGTCCAAAACATTCAGTACTTC
TRBV28	NA	TRBD1	TRBJ2-7	CASSPRRQGGPYEQYF	TGTGCCAGCAGTCCTCGCCGACAGGGCGGACCCTACGAGCAGTACTTC
TRBV7-3	NA	TRBD1	TRBJ2-7	CASRPLPGQEYEQYF	TGTGCCAGCAGGCCCCTACCGGGACAGGAGTACGAGCAGTACTTC
TRBV25-1	NA	TRBD1	TRBJ1-3	CASLGTGFLNSGNTIYF	TGTGCCAGCCTGGGGACAGGGTTTTTGAATTCTGGAAACACCATATATTTT
TRBV5-1	NA	NA	TRBJ1-6	CASSLDSKPYNSPLHF	TGCGCCAGCAGCTTGGACTCAAAGCCCTATAATTCACCCCTCCACTTT
TRBV29-1	NA	NA	TRBJ1-6	CSAQESSYNSPLHF	TGCAGCGCCCAGGAGAGCTCCTATAATTCACCCCTCCACTTT
TRBV6-5	NA	TRBD1	TRBJ1-4	CASSLGQLNEKLFF	TGTGCCAGCAGCCTGGGACAGCTTAATGAAAAACTGTTTTTT
TRBV7-2	NA	NA	TRBJ2-3	CASSHITDTQYF	TGTGCCAGCAGCCATATAACAGATACGCAGTATTTT
TRBV7-9	NA	TRBD1	TRBJ2-1	CASSREGASWDFEQFF	TGTGCCAGCAGTCGCGAGGGGGCCAGTTGGGATTTTGAGCAGTTCTTC
TRBV2	NA	TRBD1	TRBJ1-4	CASSEVAPGGSEKLFF	TGTGCCAGCAGTGAAGTTGCCCCAGGGGGCAGTGAAAAACTGTTTTTT
TRBV10-2	NA	TRBD1	TRBJ1-2	CASSILSQGAEGYTF	TGCGCCAGCAGTATACTTTCACAGGGGGCGGAAGGCTACACCTTC
TRBV29-1	few	TRBD2	TRBJ2-7	CSVGHSSGSDEQYF	TGCAGCGTTGGCCATTCTAGCGGGAGCGACGAGCAGTACTTC
TRBV7-9	few	NA	TRBJ2-1	CASTRAYEQFF	TGTGCCAGCACCAGGGCGTATGAGCAGTTCTTC
TRBV30	NA	TRBD2	TRBJ2-4	CAWSVQLAGGAKNIQYF	TGTGCCTGGAGTGTACAGCTAGCGGGAGGAGCCAAAAACATTCAGTACTTC
TRBV7-6	few	NA	TRBJ2-3	CASSPAGDTQYF	TGTGCCAGCAGCCCGGCCGGGGATACGCAGTATTTT
TRBV28	NA	NA	TRBJ2-1	CASTSSGTADSYNEQFF	TGTGCCAGCACCTCGTCCGGGACCGCTGACTCCTACAATGAGCAGTTCTTC
TRBV6-5	NA	NA	TRBJ1-4	CASTSSTGKLFF	TGTGCCAGCACCAGTTCGACTGGAAAACTGTTTTTT
TRBV28	NA	NA	TRBJ1-2	CASSPLALQGLYGYTF	TGTGCCAGCAGTCCCCTTGCCTTACAGGGTCTCTATGGCTACACCTTC
TRBV6-5	NA	TRBD2	TRBJ2-2	CASRPGLAGVGELFF	TGTGCCAGCAGACCGGGACTAGCGGGGGTGGGGGAGCTGTTTTTT
TRBV10-3	once	TRBD1	TRBJ2-1	CAIKGTGGDNEQFF	TGTGCCATCAAGGGGACAGGGGGGGACAATGAGCAGTTCTTC
TRBV2	once	NA	TRBJ1-1	CASSDGQLNTEAFF	TGTGCCAGCAGTGATGGGCAGCTGAACACTGAAGCTTTCTTT
TRBV5-1	once	NA	TRBJ1-3	CASSPSPGPGNTIYF	TGCGCCAGCAGCCCCTCACCGGGACCTGGAAACACCATATATTTT
TRBV11-3	once	NA	TRBJ2-3	CASSLPGRTQYF	TGTGCCAGCAGCTTACCGGGGAGAACGCAGTATTTT
TRBV10-3	once	NA	TRBJ1-3	CAISALQGSGNTIYF	TGTGCCATCAGCGCCTTACAGGGTTCTGGAAACACCATATATTTT
TRBV4-1	once	NA	TRBJ2-1	CASSQGFGPPPDEQFF	TGCGCCAGCAGCCAAGGGTTTGGACCACCCCCAGATGAGCAGTTCTTC
TRBV6-4	NA	NA	TRBJ1-1	CASSDSNRGTEAFF	TGTGCCAGCAGTGACTCGAACAGAGGGACTGAAGCTTTCTTT
TRBV19	NA	NA	TRBJ1-1	CASSIVTLYNTEAFF	TGTGCCAGTAGTATAGTAACCTTGTACAACACTGAAGCTTTCTTT
TRBV5-6	NA	NA	TRBJ2-7	CASSLRSLGGPGYEQYF	TGTGCCAGCAGCTTGAGGTCGCTGGGCGGGCCGGGCTACGAGCAGTACTTC
TRBV6-1	NA	NA	TRBJ2-7	CASSGQSGGPYEQYF	TGTGCCAGCAGTGGGCAGTCAGGGGGGCCGTACGAGCAGTACTTC
TRBV7-2	NA	NA	TRBJ2-5	CASSLLQPVSGETQYF	TGTGCCAGCAGCTTACTCCAGCCAGTCTCGGGGGAGACCCAGTACTTC
TRBV6-1	NA	NA	TRBJ1-1	CASSEAPLGNTEAFF	TGCGCCAGCAGTGAAGCGCCTTTAGGAAACACTGAAGCTTTCTTT
TRBV4-2	NA	NA	TRBJ2-3	CASSQSPPGGAQYF	TGTGCCAGCAGCCAATCCCCCCCGGGGGGCGCGCAGTATTTT
TRBV27	NA	TRBD2	TRBJ2-7	CATSGLAAYEQYF	TGTGCCACCTCGGGACTAGCGGCCTACGAGCAGTACTTC
TRBV29-1	NA	TRBD1	TRBJ2-6	CSVFHRGTSGANVLTF	TGCAGCGTTTTTCACAGGGGAACCTCTGGGGCCAACGTCCTGACTTTC
TRBV5-4	NA	NA	TRBJ2-3	CALSGPRLADTQYF	TGTGCCCTTTCCGGGCCACGCCTCGCAGATACGCAGTATTTT
TRBV6-1	NA	TRBD1	TRBJ1-1	CASRVLGTGATEAFF	TGTGCCAGCAGGGTCCTCGGGACAGGGGCCACTGAAGCTTTCTTT
TRBV6-6	NA	TRBD2	TRBJ2-5	CASTRLAGGETQYF	TGTGCCAGCACCCGACTAGCGGGAGGAGAGACCCAGTACTTC
TRBV10-3	NA	TRBD2	TRBJ2-1	CAISQAGGVNNEQFF	TGTGCCATCAGCCAAGCGGGAGGGGTCAACAATGAGCAGTTCTTC
TRBV9	once	NA	TRBJ1-3	CASSPPGSSSGNTIYF	TGTGCCAGCAGCCCCCCGGGGTCCTCTTCTGGAAACACCATATATTTT
TRBV23-1	NA	NA	TRBJ1-2	CASSQSPDNNYGYTF	TGCGCCAGCAGTCAATCGCCAGACAATAACTATGGCTACACCTTC
TRBV13	NA	NA	TRBJ2-7	CASSTPTGSAHYEQYF	TGTGCCAGCAGCACCCCGACAGGTTCCGCACACTACGAGCAGTACTTC
TRBV21-1	once	NA	TRBJ2-3	CASSKDPLAGRSTDTQYF	TGTGCCAGCAGCAAAGACCCACTAGCGGGTCGGAGCACAGATACGCAGTATTTT